This T cell receptor beta chain was sequenced for a study of graft-versus-host responses after intestinal transplantation. Germline trimming cut 6 bases from V and 4 bases from J; bases unmatched to any gene: 11. CDR1 is KGHSH and CDR2 is LQKENI in the germline V gene. CDR3 length equals 15 residues. Using immunoSEQ multiplex PCR, the repertoire was profiled, and TCRdb retains in-frame clones only, with some absent. The sample includes 21,000 or so clones, 55% to 70% seen only once; the top ten take 0.95% to 1.1%. Broader study findings: Peak GvH clone levels in circulation were associated with early post-transplant HvG declines. In recipient marrow, GvH clones were found, and some appeared first in ileum or blood.

Here the sequenced sample was alloreactive CD4+ T cells from a mixed lymphocyte reaction culture, taken before intestinal transplant. As for subset: CFSE-low proliferating T cells sorted from roughly 6-day pre-transplant mixed lymphocyte reaction (GvH or HvG direction). This sequence originates from a human patient who received an intestinal transplant. The gene calls are TRBV18 and TRBJ1-2, with 7 bases fitting TRBD1. The CDR3 nucleotides read TGTGCCAGCTCCCCAGAGAGACAGGGTGGCTATGGCTACACCTTC. Amino acids: CASSPERQGGYGYTF.